This is a list of T cell receptor beta chains from one sample in a study of T cells in localized non-small cell lung cancer. Sequencing was performed with immunoSEQ multiplex PCR; in TCRdb, only in-frame clones are kept and a portion is missing. The data show 15,000 to 20,000 clones, nearly 90% seen once. Sequencing used peripheral blood mononuclear cells, obtained before any cancer treatment. The receptors shown here come from a woman between 35 and 75 years old with stage III lung adenocarcinoma. Each CDR3 is given with its conserved first and last residue. The D gene is left open where the match is weak. Rows give clone size only sometimes, using once, few, many, or a class for an expanded clone.

TRBV4-2	NA	NA	TRBJ1-1	TGTGCCAGCTCCGGACCGAACACTGAAGCTTTCTTT	CASSGPNTEAFF
TRBV5-1	NA	NA	TRBJ1-5	TGCGCCAGCAGCCCACAGGGTTCGGGCCAGCCCCAGCATTTT	CASSPQGSGQPQHF
TRBV5-6	NA	NA	TRBJ2-7	TGTGCCAGCAGCCAGGACAGCTCCTACGAGCAGTACTTC	CASSQDSSYEQYF
TRBV6-1	NA	NA	TRBJ2-5	TGTGCCAGCAGTGAACCTGGGAAAGAGACCCAGTACTTC	CASSEPGKETQYF
TRBV27	NA	once	TRBJ2-5	TGTGCCAGCAGTTTAATTAGGGCCCGAGAGACCCAGTACTTC	CASSLIRARETQYF
TRBV28	NA	NA	TRBJ2-1	TGTGCCAGCAGTTTGGCGGGAAGCTCCTACAATGAGCAGTTCTTC	CASSLAGSSYNEQFF
TRBV5-1	TRBD1	few	TRBJ2-5	TGCGCCAGCAGCTGGACTCCTACAGGGGCCGTCATAGAGACCCAGTACTTC	CASSWTPTGAVIETQYF
TRBV7-2	NA	NA	TRBJ1-2	TGTGCCAGCAGCTCCGCAGGGAACTATGGCTACACCTTC	CASSSAGNYGYTF
TRBV18	NA	NA	TRBJ1-5	TGTGCCAGCTCACTTGGCCCTCACAGCAATCAGCCCCAGCATTTT	CASSLGPHSNQPQHF
TRBV30	TRBD1	NA	TRBJ1-5	TGTGCCTGGAGCCTGGGACAGGGGCTGGGCAATCAGCCCCAGCATTTT	CAWSLGQGLGNQPQHF
TRBV5-5	TRBD1	NA	TRBJ2-7	TGTGCCAGCAGCTTGGAGGACAGGGGATGGTACGAGCAGTACTTC	CASSLEDRGWYEQYF
TRBV4-3	NA	medium-sized	TRBJ1-2	TGCGCCAGCAGCCAAGAAGTTCGGCGATCTAACTATGGCTACACCTTC	CASSQEVRRSNYGYTF
TRBV6-6	NA	once	TRBJ2-1	TGTGCCAGCAGTTACCCAACCGGACTTGACTACAATGAGCAGTTCTTC	CASSYPTGLDYNEQFF
TRBV5-1	TRBD1	NA	TRBJ2-7	TGCGCCAGCAGGGGGCGGACAGGCTACGAGCAGTACTTC	CASRGRTGYEQYF
TRBV28	TRBD2	few	TRBJ2-3	TGTGCCAGCAGTTTTCTCCTAGCGGTTGATACGCAGTATTTT	CASSFLLAVDTQYF
TRBV5-8	NA	once	TRBJ2-2	TGTGCCAGCAGCTTGCGGCACATCGGGAGAGGCGGGGAGCTGTTTTTT	CASSLRHIGRGGELFF
TRBV11-2	TRBD2	NA	TRBJ2-1	TGTGCCAGCAGCTTAGATCGCCGGACTAGTAATCATGAGCAGTTCTTC	CASSLDRRTSNHEQFF
TRBV23-1	NA	NA	TRBJ2-7	TGCGCCAGCAGTCAACCCCTTTCAGGTCTAAGGGGACCTTCCTACGAGCAGTACTTC	CASSQPLSGLRGPSYEQYF
TRBV5-1	NA	NA	TRBJ2-3	TGCGCCAGCAGCTTGATGACAGATACGCAGTATTTT	CASSLMTDTQYF
TRBV5-1	NA	NA	TRBJ2-3	TGCGCCAGCCGAGAGGGTTCTCAGCACACAGATACGCAGTATTTT	CASREGSQHTDTQYF
TRBV27	NA	NA	TRBJ2-7	TGTGCCAGCAGTTTATCTTTTGGGTTGACGCGGTACTTC	CASSLSFGLTRYF
TRBV19	NA	NA	TRBJ1-2	TGTGCCAGTCAGACTAGCAGCCGGAACTATGGCTACACCTTC	CASQTSSRNYGYTF
TRBV12-5	NA	NA	TRBJ1-1	TGTGCTAGTGGTTTGAGCCCGGACACTGAAGCTTTCTTT	CASGLSPDTEAFF
TRBV7-9	TRBD1	NA	TRBJ2-2	TGTGCCAGCAGCCCCACGGACAGGGCGCCCGGGGAGCTGTTTTTT	CASSPTDRAPGELFF